This T cell receptor (beta chain) comes out of a study of cytomegalovirus exposure and HLA in healthy donors. Primers: 60 Vbeta forward and 13 Jbeta reverse. Sequencing was performed with immunoSEQ multiplex PCR; in TCRdb, only in-frame clones are kept and a portion is missing. The sample includes about 130,000 clones, roughly 88% seen only once; the top ten take almost 3%. The trim removed 3 bases at V and 0 bases at J, leaving 16 bases unmatched. Germline CDR1 reads SGHRS; CDR2 reads YFSETQ. This CDR3 spans 19 amino acids. The TCR comes from a woman under 30 in good health and CMV-seropositive. The chain is built from TRBV5-1 and TRBJ1-1, with 8 bases that match TRBD1. Sequences were obtained from PBMCs. CDR3 region: CASSSPGQGRQSMNTEAFF. In nucleotides, the CDR3 is TGCGCCAGCAGCTCTCCTGGACAGGGTAGGCAGTCCATGAACACTGAAGCTTTCTTT.